The T cell receptor (beta chain) under discussion was sequenced for a study of T cells in Graves' hyperthyroidism and ophthalmopathy. The authors deemed Graves' hyperthyroidism stable absent ophthalmopathy progression within 18 months. The investigators amplified TCR beta CDR3 regions from RNA transcripts. First-round RT-PCR targeting the TCR CDR3 was performed with the HTBI primer set. Using its own MiXCR run on the multiplex PCR reads, TCRdb lists one record per CDR3 protein. The table lists approximately 630,000 distinct CDR3 sequences, about 16% of them singletons. With 5 bases removed from V and 0 bases from J, the gap between germline ends came to 9 bases. Germline V gives CDR1 SGHRS, CDR2 YFSETQ. The CDR3 covers 14 residues.

The TCR comes from a woman aged 25 to 45 with Graves' hyperthyroidism. Sequencing was carried out using blood. J is TRBJ1-3 and V is TRBV5-1, with D unclear. The CDR3 loop reads CASSSGSSGNTIYF. As DNA, the CDR3 is TGCGCCAGCAGTTCGGGGAGCTCTGGAAACACCATATATTTT.